Each of the 19 T cell receptor beta chains below was sequenced from the same sample in a study of T cell responses to AZD1222 COVID-19 vaccine. Assay: immunoSEQ multiplex PCR; the TCRdb copy retains only in-frame clones and omits some. The table lists some 99,000 clones, 90% to 95% of them singletons. Sequencing used peripheral blood, obtained on day 0 of AZD1222 vaccination. The receptors were gathered from an adult in good health.

The chain couples TRBV5-6 to TRBJ1-2; D call uncertain. Between the trimmed V and J ends, which lost 2 bases and 4 bases, there was a span of 6 bases. Germline V gene lookup returns CDR1 SGHDT and CDR2 YYEEEE. The CDR3 has 12 residues. The CDR3 protein is CASSFQVYGYTF. In DNA form, the CDR3 reads TGTGCCAGCAGCTTCCAGGTCTATGGCTACACCTTC.

The rearrangement uses TRBV5-6 and TRBJ1-2, with TRBD1 as a possible D gene (5 bases). V dropped 4 bases and J dropped 0 bases, with 16 bases sitting between them. The CDR3 runs to 16 residues. Germline loops: CDR1 SGHDT, CDR2 YYEEEE. CDR3 nucleotides: TGTGCCAGCAGCAGTTCGACAGAAGGGGCTAACTATGGCTACACCTTC. This codes for CASSSSTEGANYGYTF.

This clone was seen just once. The V and J genes are TRBV28 and TRBJ1-3; D unclear. The ends were cut back, 1 base at V and 4 bases at J, with 8 bases in the middle. In germline, CDR1 is MDHEN, CDR2 SYDVKM. The CDR3 consists of 14 residues. CDR3 protein: CASSLFGVGNTIYF. CDR3 DNA sequence: TGTGCCAGCAGTTTATTTGGAGTCGGAAACACCATATATTTT.

This chain links TRBV10-3 with TRBJ1-5, with a weak D call TRBD1 (5 bases). The CDR3 is made up of 13 amino acids. CDR1 is ENHRY, CDR2 SYGVKD, per germline. V lost 2 bases and J lost 9, with 11 bases in between. The CDR3 loop is CAISETWDSPQHF. Written as DNA, the CDR3 is TGTGCCATCAGTGAGACCTGGGACTCGCCCCAGCATTTT.

This clone was recorded only once. The gene calls are TRBV18 and TRBJ1-4; D is unclear. The CDR3 consists of 13 residues. V dropped 8 bases and J dropped 5 bases, with 12 bases sitting between them. Germline CDR1 is KGHSH and CDR2 is LQKENI. For the CDR3, the DNA is TGTGCCAGCCTCCTACAGAGCAATGAAAAACTGTTTTTT. It specifies CASLLQSNEKLFF.

The table lists this clone with a count of one. V and J are TRBV27 and TRBJ1-1; 12 positions agree with TRBD1. V dropped 2 bases and J dropped 2; count of bases not matched to a gene: 3. CDR3 length: 16 amino acids. Germline CDR1 MNHEY, CDR2 SMNVEV (reference sequence). CDR3 sequence (DNA): TGTGCCAGCAGTTTACGGGGGACAGGGGGCAACACTGAAGCTTTCTTT. Translation gives CASSLRGTGGNTEAFF.

The chain carries TRBV10-3 and TRBJ2-2; D perhaps matches TRBD2 (5 bases). CDR1 is ENHRY, CDR2 SYGVKD, per germline. V was shortened by 2 bases and J by 4 bases, with 11 bases between the two germline ends. The CDR3 is made up of 15 amino acids. For the CDR3, the DNA is TGTGCCATCAGTGAGGAGCAGCGGAGCACCGGGGAGCTGTTTTTT. Translated, it gives CAISEEQRSTGELFF.

The V call is TRBV4-1, the J call TRBJ1-4; the D is unclear. CDR1 MGHRA and CDR2 YSYEKL come from the germline V gene. The V end lost 1 base, the J end lost 11 bases, and 26 bases lay between the germline ends. The CDR3 is 18 amino acids. The CDR3 DNA follows: TGCGCCAGCAGCCAAGTCCCGACTAATGCCCTCCGCTGGGTTAAACTGTTTTTT. This codes for CASSQVPTNALRWVKLFF.

The V call is TRBV6-1, the J call TRBJ1-3, with D unclear. V was pared by 2 bases and J by 0 bases, with 11 bases between. The germline V gene has CDR1 MNHNS and CDR2 SASEGT. The CDR3 length is 16 residues. CDR3 coding DNA: TGTGCCAGCAGTGAACAGGTCGGCATCTCTGGAAACACCATATATTTT. Its translation is CASSEQVGISGNTIYF.

The chain links TRBV29-1 to TRBJ1-2; TRBD1 matches at 12 bases. This CDR3 has 14 residues. Germline V gene data show CDR1 as SQVTM and CDR2 as ANQGSEA. J lost 7 bases, V lost 3 bases, and 6 bases had no gene match. The CDR3 DNA is TGCAGCGTTGAGGGACAGGGGGCGTTCGGTGGCTACACCTTC. Its translation: CSVEGQGAFGGYTF.

This sequence joins TRBV12-3 or TRBV12-4 and TRBJ1-1; D gene ambiguous. This CDR3 is built from 12 residues. Trimming cost V 3 bases and J 8 bases, with 10 bases left between them. Here the CDR3 reads CASSLVLSEAFF. The CDR3 DNA is TGTGCCAGCAGTTTGGTTCTGTCAGAAGCTTTCTTT.

The V gene is TRBV18, the J gene TRBJ2-5; 8 nucleotides align to TRBD2. Germline V CDR1 and CDR2: KGHSH, LQKENI. The CDR3 covers 16 residues. The V and J ends lost 2 bases and 1 base, in that order; junction bases with no gene match: 6. The CDR3 here is CASSPGREALQETQYF. DNA for the CDR3: TGTGCCAGCTCACCAGGGCGGGAGGCCCTCCAAGAGACCCAGTACTTC.

The chain links TRBV2 to TRBJ1-1, with D perhaps TRBD1 (5 bases). The length of the CDR3 is 12 residues. Germline-derived CDR1 and CDR2 are SNHLY and FYNNEI. Trimming stripped 4 bases from V and 4 bases from J, with 7 bases between. The CDR3 nucleotides read TGTGCCAGCAGTGGACAGCTCACTGAAGCTTTCTTT. It encodes CASSGQLTEAFF.

CDR3 nucleotides: TGTGCCAGCAGCCCTCTGACTAGCGGGATGTGGTATTTT. Translated: CASSPLTSGMWYF. The rearrangement joins TRBV7-9 to TRBJ2-3, with 11 positions matching TRBD2. Germline V CDR1 and CDR2: SEHNR, FQNEAQ (reference sequence). Trimming removed 5 bases from V and 14 bases from J; junction bases left unmatched: 9. This CDR3 comprises 13 residues.

The chain couples TRBV30 to TRBJ1-1, with D unresolved. Per germline, CDR1 GTSNPN and CDR2 SVGIG (reference sequence). The CDR3 is 11 amino acids. The ends were cut back, 0 bases at V and 5 bases at J, with 4 bases in the middle. CDR3 protein: CAWSVNTEAFF. CDR3 DNA sequence: TGTGCCTGGAGTGTAAATACTGAAGCTTTCTTT.

V gene TRBV2 combines with J gene TRBJ1-4; 8 nucleotides agree with TRBD1. CDR3 length equals 14 residues. Germline V CDR1 and CDR2: SNHLY, FYNNEI. The V and J ends lost 3 bases and 7 bases, in that order; junction bases with no gene match: 4. The CDR3 protein is CASSDKGTGEKLFF. CDR3 bases: TGTGCCAGCAGTGATAAAGGGACAGGTGAAAAACTGTTTTTT.

In DNA form, the CDR3 reads TGTGCCACCAGCAGAGATGCGAACACTGAAGCTTTCTTT. This translates into CATSRDANTEAFF. V is TRBV15 and J is TRBJ1-1; D is ambiguous. The CDR3 spans 13 residues. CDR1 LNHNV and CDR2 YYDKDF come from the germline V gene (reference sequence). Trimming shortened V by 0 bases and J by 1 base, and 3 bases separated the two germline ends.

The V call is TRBV7-2, the J call TRBJ1-1; TRBD1 might be the D (5 bases). This CDR3 spans 14 amino acids. Germline V lookup: CDR1 SGHTA, CDR2 FQGNSA. The germline V and J ends were trimmed by 2 bases and 3 bases, with 10 bases remaining between them. CDR3 DNA: TGTGCCAGCAGCTTATTGACAGATTACACTGAAGCTTTCTTT. Encoded protein: CASSLLTDYTEAFF.

The chain combines TRBV21-1 with TRBJ1-5; the DNA was not compared with TRBD1, the D call given in the table. TRBV21-1 is a listed pseudogene. The length of the CDR3 is 13 residues. The CDR3 DNA reads as TGTGCCAGCCGCGGGACAGGGATCGGGCCCCAGCATTTT. Residues: CASRGTGIGPQHF.